This entry describes one T cell receptor (beta chain). From the RT-PCR reads, TCRdb called clonotypes with MiXCR, one entry per CDR3 protein. Among about 520,000 distinct CDR3 sequences listed, roughly 27% were seen once. V shed 5 bases and J shed 2 bases, with 14 bases lying between them. CDR1 and CDR2 (germline): SGHKS, YYEKEE (reference sequence). The CDR3 extends over 14 amino acids. This entry belongs to a study of response to subunit inactivated influenza vaccine. Sequenced material: CD4+ T cells sorted from PBMCs, taken 4 to 6 days after vaccination. This clonotype was sampled from a man aged 45-65 years who received an inactivated influenza vaccine. The chain uses TRBV5-5 and TRBJ2-7; D uncertain. As DNA, the CDR3 is TGTGCCAGCAGGCCCGACCCAGGTCCCTACGAGCAGTACTTC. It codes for CASRPDPGPYEQYF.